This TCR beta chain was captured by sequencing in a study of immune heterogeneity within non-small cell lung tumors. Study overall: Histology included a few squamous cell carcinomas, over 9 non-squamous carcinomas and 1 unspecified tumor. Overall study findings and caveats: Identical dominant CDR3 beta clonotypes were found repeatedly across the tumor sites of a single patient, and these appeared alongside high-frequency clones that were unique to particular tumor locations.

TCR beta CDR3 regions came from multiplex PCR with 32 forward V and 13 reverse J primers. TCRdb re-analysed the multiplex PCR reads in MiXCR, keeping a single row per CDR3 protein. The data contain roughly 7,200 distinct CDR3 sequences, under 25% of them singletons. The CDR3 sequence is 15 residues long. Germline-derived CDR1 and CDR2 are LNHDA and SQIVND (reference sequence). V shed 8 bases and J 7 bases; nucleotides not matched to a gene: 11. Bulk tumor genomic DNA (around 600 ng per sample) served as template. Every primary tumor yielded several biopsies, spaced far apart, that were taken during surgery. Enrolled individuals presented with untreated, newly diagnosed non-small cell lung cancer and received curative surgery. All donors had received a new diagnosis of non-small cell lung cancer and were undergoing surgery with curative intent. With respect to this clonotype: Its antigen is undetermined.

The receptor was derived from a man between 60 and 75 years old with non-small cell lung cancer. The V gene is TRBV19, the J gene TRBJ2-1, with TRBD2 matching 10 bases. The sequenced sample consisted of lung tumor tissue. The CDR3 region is CASGTLSGRMNEQFF. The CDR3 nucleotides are TGTGCCAGTGGTACACTTAGCGGGAGGATGAATGAGCAGTTCTTC.